These T cell receptor beta chains were read from a single sample in a study of blood T cells in healthy people across ages. TCRdb reanalysed the 5' RACE reads using MiXCR and keeps one entry per CDR3 protein. The repertoire holds 800,000 or so distinct CDR3 sequences, less than 60% seen once, with 15% to 20% in the top ten. The sequencing sample was made of blood. These receptors all stem from a man older than 75 in good health. The CDR3 runs from the conserved cysteine through the conserved F or W. The D gene is left open where the match is weak. Clone sizes are given selectively: once, few, many, or a class where the clone is expanded.

abundance | v_gene | d_gene | CDR3aa
many | TRBV5-1 | NA | CASSRGASLDGYTF
few | TRBV5-6 | NA | CASSSGGDYHYEQYF
few | TRBV20-1 | TRBD2 | CSAKASGRDNEQFF
many | TRBV12-3/TRBV12-4 | NA | CATAKAEQFF
NA | TRBV5-1 | NA | CASSLAQANSYEQYF
few | TRBV28 | TRBD1 | CASSTTRTGGGTGELFF
few | TRBV10-3 | TRBD1 | CAISESEGQGNTEAFF
NA | TRBV11-3 | NA | CASSPPVGPNTDTQYF
NA | TRBV7-9 | TRBD2 | CASSHGRAGGNEQYF
NA | TRBV7-3 | TRBD2 | CAGSSGLAGGQETQYF
NA | TRBV12-3/TRBV12-4 | NA | CASSTRSGADTQYF
NA | TRBV27 | NA | CASSFAGTEAFF
NA | TRBV20-1 | TRBD2 | CSASRLASNEQYF
NA | TRBV7-2 | TRBD1 | CASSQGQAFSYEQYF
NA | TRBV25-1 | TRBD2 | CASSESELAGYNEQFF
few | TRBV29-1 | TRBD2 | CSVEEGFPRASGSNEQFF